What follows are 17 T cell receptor beta chains derived from one specimen sequenced in a study of response to subunit inactivated influenza vaccine. From the RT-PCR reads, TCRdb called clonotypes with MiXCR, one entry per CDR3 protein. The table includes more than 450,000 distinct CDR3 sequences, around 8% detected once. The material sequenced was PBMCs from blood, taken around 25 months after vaccination. The receptors here all came from a man aged 45 to 75 who received an inactivated influenza vaccine.

The sample holds a few counts of this clonotype. The chain carries TRBV20-1 and TRBJ1-4; D unclear. CDR3 length equals 13 residues. Germline CDR1 reads DFQATT; CDR2 reads SNEGSKA (reference sequence). V dropped 0 bases and J dropped 7 bases, with 9 bases sitting between them. The CDR3 reads CSARDFTGEKLFF. CDR3 DNA: TGCAGTGCTAGAGATTTTACGGGTGAAAAACTGTTTTTT.

This clonotype was counted at least ten times. The chain uses TRBV24-1 and TRBJ2-4; D perhaps matches TRBD1 (6 bases). V gave up 4 bases and J gave up 3 bases, with 18 bases separating them. Germline V gene lookup returns CDR1 KGHDR and CDR2 SFDVKD. CDR3 length equals 17 residues. In nucleotides, the CDR3 is TGTGCCACCAGTGAAAATCAGGGGAGAGTTGGCAAAAACATTCAGTACTTC. This codes for CATSENQGRVGKNIQYF.

In its sample, this clonotype was seen many times. CDR3 in amino acids: CSVGEGNEQFF. For the CDR3, the DNA is TGCAGCGTTGGGGAGGGTAATGAGCAGTTCTTC. V and J are TRBV29-1 and TRBJ2-1; 7 positions match TRBD2. The V gene's germline CDR1 is SQVTM and CDR2 ANQGSEA. V lost 4 bases to trimming and J lost 7 bases; unmatched junction nucleotides: 1. CDR3 length: 11 amino acids.

This clonotype was detected many times. The chain uses TRBV7-2 and TRBJ2-3; 11 nucleotides agree with TRBD2. There are 16 residues in the CDR3. Germline lookup yields CDR1 SGHTA and CDR2 FQGNSA. V lost 4 bases to trimming and J lost 1 base; unmatched junction nucleotides: 4. Written as DNA, the CDR3 is TGTGCCAGCAGCTCCACGGGACTAGCGGGCACAGATACGCAGTATTTT. Encoded protein: CASSSTGLAGTDTQYF.

This clonotype was found many times. This chain uses TRBV4-3 with TRBJ1-1; D is unresolved. Trimming pared 3 bases from V and 1 base from J, leaving 9 bases between. The CDR3 totals 14 residues. Per germline, CDR1 LGHNA and CDR2 YSLEER. The CDR3 here is CASSQQSTNTEAFF. The CDR3 nucleotides are TGCGCCAGCAGCCAGCAGAGTACGAACACTGAAGCTTTCTTT.

This clonotype occurred many times. This chain links TRBV20-1 with TRBJ2-5; D not resolved. The length of the CDR3 is 12 residues. V shed 5 bases and J shed 1 base, with 8 bases lying between them. CDR1 and CDR2 (germline): DFQATT, SNEGSKA (reference sequence). As DNA, the CDR3 is TGCAGTGCTTGGACCGTCCAAGAGACCCAGTACTTC. Protein: CSAWTVQETQYF.

This clonotype was observed a handful of times. V gene TRBV4-1 combines with J gene TRBJ1-6; TRBD1 agrees at 11 bases. With 6 bases clipped from V and 5 bases from J, the junction kept 9 bases outside the gene matches. The CDR3 length is 17 residues. Germline V gene data show CDR1 as MGHRA and CDR2 as YSYEKL. The DNA of the CDR3 is TGCGCCAGCAGAGGTGTGGACAGGGGGCAGAATAATTCACCCCTCCACTTT. Protein product: CASRGVDRGQNNSPLHF.

This clonotype was seen more than once but under ten times. The V and J genes are TRBV7-2 and TRBJ2-3; TRBD2 aligns across 11 bases. The CDR3 covers 16 residues. Per germline, CDR1 SGHTA and CDR2 FQGNSA. V lost 5 bases and J lost 4; bases outside the gene matches: 8. The CDR3 DNA sequence: TGTGCCAGCAGCACCTCTAGCGGGAGGATGGCAGATACGCAGTATTTT. Translating it yields CASSTSSGRMADTQYF.

The sample holds many counts of this clonotype. The rearrangement links TRBV29-1 to TRBJ2-3, with 13 bases matching TRBD2. The CDR3 covers 14 residues. J gave up 5 bases and V 6 bases, and 5 bases lay outside the gene matches. Germline V CDR1 and CDR2: SQVTM, ANQGSEA. The CDR3 nucleotides are TGCAGCGTAAAGAGGACTAGCGGGAGAGATACGCAGTATTTT. Translation: CSVKRTSGRDTQYF.

This clonotype was counted a single time. The gene calls are TRBV3-1 and TRBJ2-3; 9 nucleotides match TRBD2. V shed 5 bases and J 5 bases; nucleotides not matched to a gene: 14. CDR3 length: 17 amino acids. Per germline, CDR1 LGHDT and CDR2 YNNKEL (reference sequence). As DNA, the CDR3 is TGTGCCAGCAGCAAGGGTACGAGCGGGGGGTCCGGAGATACGCAGTATTTT. Its translation is CASSKGTSGGSGDTQYF.

In this sample, this clonotype turned up a few times. The genes are TRBV7-2 and TRBJ2-5; 7 bases align to TRBD2. J was trimmed by 1 base and V by 7 bases; bases with no gene match: 9. The CDR3 loop spans 15 amino acids. From germline, CDR1 is SGHTA and CDR2 FQGNSA. This CDR3 is CASKLGGGSQETQYF. CDR3 nucleotides: TGTGCCAGCAAACTCGGGGGAGGGTCCCAAGAGACCCAGTACTTC.

This clonotype was detected ten times or more. This chain joins TRBV5-1 and TRBJ1-5; possibly TRBD1 for D (5 bases). The V end lost 7 bases, the J end lost 3 bases, and 17 bases lay between the germline ends. This CDR3 has 15 amino acids. Germline CDR1 and CDR2: SGHRS and YFSETQ. CDR3 sequence reads: CASFVRDNINQPQHF. CDR3 sequence (DNA): TGCGCCAGCTTTGTCAGGGATAACATCAATCAGCCCCAGCATTTT.

This clonotype has only a few counts. The rearrangement uses TRBV19 and TRBJ1-2; D remains ambiguous. The CDR3 is 15 amino acids. V shed 8 bases and J shed 1 base, with 17 bases lying between them. The germline V gene encodes CDR1 LNHDA and CDR2 SQIVND (reference sequence). CDR3 nucleotide sequence: TGTGCCAGTGCTCCCCCCCACGAGGGTAACTATGGCTACACCTTC. This sequence encodes CASAPPHEGNYGYTF.

V usage is TRBV6-5 and J usage is TRBJ2-3, with TRBD2 identical over 11 bases. The germline V gene encodes CDR1 MNHEY and CDR2 SVGAGI. Germline trimming cut 4 bases from V and 2 bases from J; bases unmatched to any gene: 5. This CDR3 spans 16 amino acids. CDR3 nucleotides: TGTGCCAGCAGTTCTTTAGCGGGAGGGGTCACAGATACGCAGTATTTT. Translating it yields CASSSLAGGVTDTQYF.

This sequence joins TRBV18 and TRBJ2-5; 8 positions agree with TRBD2. Germline-derived CDR1 and CDR2 are KGHSH and LQKENI. CDR3 length equals 15 residues. J lost 1 base, V lost 6 bases, and 7 bases had no gene match. CDR3 coding DNA: TGTGCCAGCTCCCCGGGACTAGGATCCCAAGAGACCCAGTACTTC. Residues: CASSPGLGSQETQYF.

There are a few counts of this clonotype. The V and J genes are TRBV7-9 and TRBJ1-2; possible D gene TRBD1, 6 bases. Germline CDR1 is SEHNR and CDR2 is FQNEAQ (reference sequence). V was clipped by 5 bases and J by 4 bases, with 17 bases between them. This CDR3 spans 15 amino acids. CDR3 region: CASSPTTGPGYGYTF. The CDR3 nucleotides are TGTGCCAGCAGCCCCACGACAGGACCCGGCTATGGCTACACCTTC. The complete variable domain, with remaining parts taken from reference TRBV7-9 and TRBJ1-2, reads DTGVSQNPRHKITKRGQNVTFRCDPISEHNRLYWYRQTLGQGPEFLTYFQNEAQLEKSRLLSDRFSAERPKGSFSTLEIQRTEQGDSAMYLCASSPTTGPGYGYTFGSGTRLTVV.

There are a few counts of this clonotype. The rearrangement links TRBV7-6 to TRBJ2-3; D tentatively fits TRBD1 or TRBD2 (5 bases each). The V end lost 7 bases, the J end lost 2 bases, and 16 bases lay between the germline ends. CDR1 and CDR2 from the germline V gene are SGHVS and FNYEAQ. This CDR3 has 15 amino acids. CDR3 sequence (DNA): TGTGCCAGCACAAGAGGGGAACCGGACACAGATACGCAGTATTTT. Translation gives CASTRGEPDTDTQYF.